The rows below give T cell receptor beta chains drawn from one sample of a study of blood T cell repertoires in COVID-19. The assay was immunoSEQ multiplex PCR, and TCRdb's table has in-frame clones only and misses some. This table holds around 440,000 clones, 88% found once. The sample taken for sequencing was peripheral blood. The receptors stem from a woman in her forties or fifties with COVID-19, enrolled during active disease. Each CDR3 is given with its conserved first and last residue. A D gene is named only where the DNA matches it firmly. Size tells how often a clone was seen (once, few, many) or the class of an expanded clone, and some rows leave it out.

TRBD2	TRBV5-4	TRBJ2-7	.	TGTGCCAGCAGCTTGGAGCAGCGGGGGACCCGCTACGAGCAGTACTTC	CASSLEQRGTRYEQYF
.	TRBV7-2	TRBJ1-2	.	TGTGCCAGCAGCTTGACAGATAACTATGGCTACACCTTC	CASSLTDNYGYTF
TRBD1	TRBV5-5	TRBJ1-5	.	TGTGCCAGCAGCTTGGAAGCAGGGGGTTATCCGCCCCAGCATTTT	CASSLEAGGYPPQHF
.	TRBV19	TRBJ2-7	once	TGTGCCAGTAGTAGGGGGCTAGGGCCCTACGAGCAGTACTTC	CASSRGLGPYEQYF
.	TRBV5-6	TRBJ1-6	few	TGTGCCAGCAGCTGGGGTTCGGTCTCGGAGGGAAATTCACCCCTCCACTTT	CASSWGSVSEGNSPLHF
.	TRBV27	TRBJ1-1	.	TGTGCCAGCAGTTTCGGGGGAGGAAACACTGAAGCTTTCTTT	CASSFGGGNTEAFF
.	TRBV5-5	TRBJ1-5	.	TGTGCCAGCAGCTTGGGTCGCCTCGACGGGGTTGGTCGGCCCCAGCATTTT	CASSLGRLDGVGRPQHF
TRBD2	TRBV5-6	TRBJ2-3	.	TGTGCCAGCAGCTATCCGGTGGCGGGGGGCAGCACAGATACGCAGTATTTT	CASSYPVAGGSTDTQYF
TRBD1	TRBV5-1	TRBJ2-2	.	TGCGCCAGCAGCTGGGGGACAGGCATCCCCGGGGAGCTGTTTTTT	CASSWGTGIPGELFF
TRBD1	TRBV10-2	TRBJ1-3	.	TGCGCCAGCACCTCCCGGGACAGGGGGCTCTCTGGAAACACCATATATTTT	CASTSRDRGLSGNTIYF
TRBD1	TRBV30	TRBJ1-1	once	TGTGCCTGGAGTGGGGGACAGTGGGGGAACACTGAAGCTTTCTTT	CAWSGGQWGNTEAFF
TRBD1	TRBV6-4	TRBJ1-1	.	TGTGCCAGTACCCGGGACAGGGATACAGCTGAAGCTTTCTTT	CASTRDRDTAEAFF
TRBD1	TRBV5-4	TRBJ2-2	.	TGTGCCAGCAGCCCCGACAGGGTAGGCACCGGGGAGCTGTTTTTT	CASSPDRVGTGELFF
TRBD1	TRBV19	TRBJ1-2	.	TGTGCCAGTAGTATAGAGGACAGGGCGGGTGGCTACACCTTC	CASSIEDRAGGYTF
.	TRBV12-3/TRBV12-4	TRBJ1-4	.	TGTGCCAGCAGTTTTCCTACTAATGAAAAACTGTTTTTT	CASSFPTNEKLFF
.	TRBV5-5	TRBJ1-3	.	TGTGCCAGCAGCCCGCGTAATCCAGGGCTCTCTGGAAACACCATATATTTT	CASSPRNPGLSGNTIYF
.	TRBV6-6	TRBJ1-1	.	TGTGCCAGCAGTCCCAGAACGAGACAGCCGTCCGTAAGGAACACTGAAGCTTTCTTT	CASSPRTRQPSVRNTEAFF
TRBD2	TRBV24-1	TRBJ2-3	.	TGTGCCACCAGTGACCAATTAGCGGGCGGGGGGAGCACAGATACGCAGTATTTT	CATSDQLAGGGSTDTQYF
TRBD1	TRBV29-1	TRBJ2-2	.	TGCAGCGTTCTCAATACAGGGGGCACCGGGGAGCTGTTTTTT	CSVLNTGGTGELFF
.	TRBV18	TRBJ2-2	.	TGTGCCAGCTCACAGGCCCCGGGCACCGGGGAGCTGTTTTTT	CASSQAPGTGELFF
TRBD1	TRBV27	TRBJ1-5	.	TGTGCCAGCAGACCCCTACAGGGGGCGGGGCAGCCCCAGCATTTT	CASRPLQGAGQPQHF
.	TRBV5-1	TRBJ2-2	.	TGCGCCAGCGCCCCAGGGGAGACCGGGGAGCTGTTTTTT	CASAPGETGELFF
.	TRBV19	TRBJ1-1	.	TGTGCCAGTAGTATGCCGGGCACTGAAGCTTTCTTT	CASSMPGTEAFF
.	TRBV7-2	TRBJ1-1	.	TGTGCCAGCAGCTTAGGTCACGGGAACACTGAAGCTTTCTTT	CASSLGHGNTEAFF
.	TRBV9	TRBJ1-2	.	TGTGCCAGCGGGAGAGCCGGGGTCTATGGCTACACCTTC	CASGRAGVYGYTF
.	TRBV13	TRBJ1-1	.	TGTGCCAGCAGCTTCAACACAGGGTGGGGCCGGAACACTGAAGCTTTCTTT	CASSFNTGWGRNTEAFF
TRBD2	TRBV9	TRBJ2-5	.	TGTGCCAGCAGCGTAGGAGGCGGGGGAGAGACCCAGTACTTC	CASSVGGGGETQYF
.	TRBV10-2	TRBJ1-1	.	TGCGCCAGCAGTGTCCGGGGGATGAACACTGAAGCTTTCTTT	CASSVRGMNTEAFF
TRBD1	TRBV7-6	TRBJ1-4	.	TGTGCCAGCAGCTTAAGTGGGACAGCAAATGAAAAACTGTTTTTT	CASSLSGTANEKLFF
.	TRBV19	TRBJ2-5	.	TGTGCCAGTAGTATACAAGGCGGAGAGACCCAGTACTTC	CASSIQGGETQYF
.	TRBV25-1	TRBJ1-1	.	TGTGCCAGCAGTGAATCAGCGGGGATGAACACTGAAGCTTTCTTT	CASSESAGMNTEAFF
.	TRBV5-1	TRBJ1-2	.	TGCGCCAGCAGCTTGGATCAGACTAACTATGGCTACACCTTC	CASSLDQTNYGYTF
.	TRBV19	TRBJ1-1	once	TGTGCCAGTAGTATTCAGGGGATGAACACTGAAGCTTTCTTT	CASSIQGMNTEAFF
.	TRBV13	TRBJ1-2	.	TGTGCCAGCAGCACGGCAGGGTACTATGGCTACACCTTC	CASSTAGYYGYTF
TRBD2	TRBV9	TRBJ2-3	.	TGTGCCAGCAGTGTCGGGGGGGCCGTCACAGATACGCAGTATTTT	CASSVGGAVTDTQYF
.	TRBV9	TRBJ2-1	.	TGTGCCAGCAGCGGACGGGGGGCCTCTTACAATGAGCAGTTCTTC	CASSGRGASYNEQFF
TRBD1	TRBV19	TRBJ1-5	few	TGTGCCAGTAGATCCCAGACAGGGGGGAGCAATCAGCCCCAGCATTTT	CASRSQTGGSNQPQHF
.	TRBV18	TRBJ1-3	.	TGTGCCAGCTCACCCGGGACACGAGTTGGAAACACCATATATTTT	CASSPGTRVGNTIYF
TRBD2	TRBV18	TRBJ2-3	once	TGTGCCAGCTCCCCTACCGGGACTAGCGGTTCAGATACGCAGTATTTT	CASSPTGTSGSDTQYF
.	TRBV6-1	TRBJ1-2	.	TGTGCCAGCAGTGAAGCGCGGAGTGGCTACACCTTC	CASSEARSGYTF
.	TRBV28	TRBJ2-1	.	TGTGCCAGCAGTTTGGGCGGGGATCCCTCCTACAATGAGCAGTTCTTC	CASSLGGDPSYNEQFF
.	TRBV13	TRBJ1-2	few	TGTGCCAGCAGCCTTGGGACATGGGGCTACACCTTC	CASSLGTWGYTF
TRBD1	TRBV24-1	TRBJ2-1	.	TGTGCCACCAGTGATTGGAGGACAGGGGATGAGCAGTTCTTC	CATSDWRTGDEQFF
.	TRBV6-5	TRBJ1-2	.	TGTGCCAGCAGTACCACAGGGATCTATGGCTACACCTTC	CASSTTGIYGYTF
.	TRBV7-8	TRBJ1-1	.	TGTGCCAGCAGCTTAGTAGGCACAGTGCAGTGGACTGAAGCTTTCTTT	CASSLVGTVQWTEAFF
TRBD1	TRBV18	TRBJ2-1	.	TGTGCCAGCTCACGAGAGACAGGGATCGTCTACAATGAGCAGTTCTTC	CASSRETGIVYNEQFF
.	TRBV7-9	TRBJ2-7	few	TGTGCCAGCAGCGAAACAGGGCGTAGGGAGCAGTACTTC	CASSETGRREQYF
.	TRBV11-2	TRBJ2-7	.	TGTGCCAGCAGCTTAGGGGGGACATCTTACTACGAGCAGTACTTC	CASSLGGTSYYEQYF
.	TRBV2	TRBJ1-1	.	TGTGCCAGCAGGGGCGATGGGGCCGGGAACACTGAAGCTTTCTTT	CASRGDGAGNTEAFF
.	TRBV11-2	TRBJ2-7	.	TGTGCCAGCAGCTTCGGGCAGGGGATGGGGGAGCAGTACTTC	CASSFGQGMGEQYF
TRBD1	TRBV2	TRBJ1-2	.	TGTGCCAGCAGTATCAGGGGGCTCGGTGGCTACACCTTC	CASSIRGLGGYTF
.	TRBV21-1	TRBJ2-7	.	TGTGCCAGCAGCAATGAGCCATCCGGGAGACAAGGACAGGGGAACGAGCAGTACTTC	CASSNEPSGRQGQGNEQYF